The present T cell receptor (beta chain) was sequenced within a study of blood T cell repertoires in COVID-19. Whole-study context: Italy, Spain and the United States were the sources of the convalescent and acute COVID-19 samples.

Seattle enrolled patients during active infection and tracked them longitudinally. The authors' processing: The authors estimated nucleated cell counts from reference gene primer amplification. TCRdb's table, derived via immunoSEQ multiplex PCR, lists solely in-frame clones and lacks some. The V and J calls and clone size come from that table; D and trimming were worked out from the DNA. The sample holds roughly 480,000 clones, roughly nine tenths seen once. The sequenced material came from peripheral blood. The sequence was obtained from a man aged 18-30 years with COVID-19, enrolled during active disease.

The CDR3 protein is CASSADSFTGELFF. In DNA, the CDR3 is TGTGCCAGCAGTGCGGACAGCTTTACCGGGGAGCTGTTTTTT. V and J are TRBV25-1 and TRBJ2-2; TRBD1 is a possible D gene (6 bases). The CDR3 covers 14 residues. Germline-derived CDR1 and CDR2 are MGHDK and SYGVNS. The V gene lost 4 bases and the J gene lost 5 bases, with 11 bases spanning the gap.